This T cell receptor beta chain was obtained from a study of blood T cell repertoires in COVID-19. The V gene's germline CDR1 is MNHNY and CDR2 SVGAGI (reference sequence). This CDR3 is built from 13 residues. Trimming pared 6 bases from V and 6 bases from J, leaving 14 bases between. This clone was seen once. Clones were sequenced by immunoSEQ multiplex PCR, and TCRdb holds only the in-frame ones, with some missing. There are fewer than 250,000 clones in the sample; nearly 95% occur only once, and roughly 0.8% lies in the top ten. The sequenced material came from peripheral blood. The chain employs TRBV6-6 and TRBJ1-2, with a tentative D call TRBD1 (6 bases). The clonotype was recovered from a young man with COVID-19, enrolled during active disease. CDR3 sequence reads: CASSPRGSDGYTF. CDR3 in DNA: TGTGCCAGCAGCCCCAGGGGTTCCGATGGCTACACCTTC.